The clone carrying this TCR beta chain has at least ten counts. Trimming stripped 6 bases from V and 6 bases from J, with 24 bases between. CDR1 is DFQATT, CDR2 SNEGSKA, per germline (reference sequence). This CDR3 region has 17 residues. Time point specified: newly diagnosed GD, antithyroid drugs for less than 3 months. Generation of the TCR library employed RNA extracted from PBMCs. This sample was taken from a study of regulatory T cells in long-lasting Graves disease. Study details: Patients with new Graves' disease had used antithyroid drugs below 3 months.

Researchers made TCR beta libraries by using iRepertoire HTBI primers and running Arm-PCR on CDR3 regions. TCRdb ran MiXCR on the multiplex PCR reads and lists one entry per CDR3 protein. This sample has 390,000 or so distinct CDR3 sequences, with about 10% found just once. Separately, the same data were catalogued under a study of T cells in Graves' hyperthyroidism and ophthalmopathy. Turning to that study: The HTBI primer set served for first-round RT-PCR of the TCR CDR3.

The chain links TRBV20-1 to TRBJ1-6, with a possible D match to TRBD1 (6 bases). The specimen was peripheral blood mononuclear cells (PBMCs), collected at new diagnosis, from a patient treated with antithyroid drugs. This TCR was sampled from a woman between 18 and 29 years old with Graves disease. The CDR3 loop reads CSALVPDRHRGNSPLHF. Here the CDR3 DNA reads TGCAGTGCCTTAGTTCCCGACAGGCATCGGGGTAATTCACCCCTCCACTTT.